Sequencing of this TCR beta chain was carried out in a study of blood T cell repertoires in COVID-19. Using immunoSEQ multiplex PCR, the repertoire was profiled, and TCRdb retains in-frame clones only, with some absent. The profile shows 250,000 to 350,000 clones, approximately 85% of them singletons. This clone was observed a few times. The sample was PBMCs or T cells enriched from blood (not recorded which). The TCR originated in a woman aged 25 to 39 who had recovered from COVID-19.

The CDR3 loop reads CASSLGQGGFRNYGYTF. In DNA form, the CDR3 reads TGTGCCAGCAGCTTAGGACAGGGGGGATTTCGTAACTATGGCTACACCTTC. The chain couples TRBV7-2 to TRBJ1-2, with 9 bases identical to TRBD1. CDR3 length: 17 residues. V lost 1 base and J lost 1; bases outside the gene matches: 7. Germline assignment: CDR1 SGHTA and CDR2 FQGNSA.